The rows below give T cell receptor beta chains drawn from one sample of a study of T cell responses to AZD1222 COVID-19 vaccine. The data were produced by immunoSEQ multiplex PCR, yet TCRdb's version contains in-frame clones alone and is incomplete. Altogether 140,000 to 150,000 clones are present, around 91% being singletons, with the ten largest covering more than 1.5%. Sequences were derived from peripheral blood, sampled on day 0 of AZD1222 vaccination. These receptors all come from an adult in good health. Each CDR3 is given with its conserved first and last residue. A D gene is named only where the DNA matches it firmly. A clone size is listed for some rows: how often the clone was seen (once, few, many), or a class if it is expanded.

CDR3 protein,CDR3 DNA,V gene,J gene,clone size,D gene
CASSRGRSTEAFF,TGTGCCAGCAGCCGGGGACGAAGCACTGAAGCTTTCTTT,TRBV14,TRBJ1-1,-,-
CASSSTGGFSGNTIYF,TGTGCCAGCAGTTCAACAGGGGGTTTCTCTGGAAACACCATATATTTT,TRBV28,TRBJ1-3,-,TRBD1
CASSPTGTAIGFSGNTIYF,TGTGCCAGTAGTCCGACCGGGACAGCGATAGGGTTCTCTGGAAACACCATATATTTT,TRBV19,TRBJ1-3,-,TRBD1
CASSFGAGGSNTGELFF,TGTGCCAGCAGCTTCGGGGCTGGTGGTTCGAACACCGGGGAGCTGTTTTTT,TRBV5-5,TRBJ2-2,-,-
CASSLAERHWELFF,TGTGCCAGCAGCTTGGCGGAACGCCATTGGGAGCTGTTTTTT,TRBV5-4,TRBJ2-2,-,-
CASSYSWVNYGYTF,TGTGCCAGCAGTTACTCGTGGGTTAACTATGGCTACACCTTC,TRBV6-5,TRBJ1-2,once,-
CASRTLGQGVMNTEAFF,TGTGCCAGTAGGACCCTAGGACAGGGGGTGATGAACACTGAAGCTTTCTTT,TRBV19,TRBJ1-1,few,TRBD1
CASTGYSYEQYF,TGTGCCAGCACCGGATATTCCTACGAGCAGTACTTC,TRBV2,TRBJ2-7,-,-
CASSPVRGPNTEAFF,TGTGCCAGCTCACCTGTCCGGGGGCCAAACACTGAAGCTTTCTTT,TRBV18,TRBJ1-1,few,-
CASSLEYRAADTQYF,TGTGCCAGCAGCTTAGAATACAGGGCGGCAGATACGCAGTATTTT,TRBV11-2,TRBJ2-3,-,-
CAWFGQYGYTF,TGTGCCTGGTTCGGACAGTATGGCTACACCTTC,TRBV30,TRBJ1-2,-,-
CASRGAIINSPLHF,TGTGCCAGCCGGGGGGCAATAATTAATTCACCCCTCCACTTT,TRBV2,TRBJ1-6,-,-
CASSERGKTVPNQPQHF,TGTGCCAGCAGTGAAAGGGGGAAGACCGTACCTAATCAGCCCCAGCATTTT,TRBV6-1,TRBJ1-5,once,-
CASKEGFYEQYF,TGTGCCAGCAAAGAGGGCTTCTACGAGCAGTACTTC,TRBV6-1,TRBJ2-7,once,-
CASSQGQLYNEQFF,TGTGCCAGCAGTCAGGGACAGCTATACAATGAGCAGTTCTTC,TRBV27,TRBJ2-1,-,TRBD1
CASSDLQGANGYTF,TGTGCCAGCAGTGATTTGCAGGGGGCTAATGGCTACACCTTC,TRBV25-1,TRBJ1-2,-,TRBD1
CASSEGQGADTQYF,TGTGCCAGCAGTGAGGGACAGGGGGCAGATACGCAGTATTTT,TRBV6-4,TRBJ2-3,few,TRBD1
CASSLRTGQNTGELFF,TGTGCCAGTAGTCTAAGGACAGGCCAGAACACCGGGGAGCTGTTTTTT,TRBV19,TRBJ2-2,-,TRBD1
CASSQGLGPATQYF,TGTGCCAGCAGCCAGGGACTAGGCCCGGCTACGCAGTATTTT,TRBV4-2,TRBJ2-3,few,TRBD2
CASSLAVGATDTQYF,TGTGCCAGCAGCTTGGCCGTGGGGGCCACAGATACGCAGTATTTT,TRBV5-5,TRBJ2-3,-,-
CASSLELLQNTEAFF,TGCGCCAGCAGCTTGGAGTTGCTACAGAACACTGAAGCTTTCTTT,TRBV5-1,TRBJ1-1,-,-
CASSLTGWGTEAFF,TGTGCCAGCAGTTTGACCGGGTGGGGCACTGAAGCTTTCTTT,TRBV25-1,TRBJ1-1,-,-
CASSPTAGGAQYF,TGTGCCAGCAGTCCCACGGCCGGCGGCGCGCAGTATTTT,TRBV12-3/TRBV12-4,TRBJ2-3,-,-
CATSSAGTGTHEQYF,TGTGCCACCAGCTCCGCCGGGACAGGGACCCACGAGCAGTACTTC,TRBV15,TRBJ2-7,-,TRBD1
CASSPSGDYGYTF,TGTGCCAGCAGTCCCTCGGGGGACTATGGCTACACCTTC,TRBV27,TRBJ1-2,-,-
CASSLNAIADTQYF,TGTGCCAGCAGCTTAAACGCGATCGCAGATACGCAGTATTTT,TRBV11-2,TRBJ2-3,-,-
CARPIPGYLNTEAFF,TGTGCCCGCCCGATCCCAGGCTATTTGAACACTGAAGCTTTCTTT,TRBV2,TRBJ1-1,-,-
CASSLGGLITNENSYEQYF,TGCGCCAGCAGCTTGGGGGGATTGATAACCAACGAAAACTCCTACGAGCAGTACTTC,TRBV5-1,TRBJ2-7,-,-
CASSTQGREAFF,TGTGCCAGCAGCACCCAGGGGAGGGAAGCTTTCTTT,TRBV2,TRBJ1-1,-,-
CATSRAGTGAPPPYEQYF,TGTGCCACCAGCAGAGCCGGGACAGGGGCCCCACCACCTTACGAGCAGTACTTC,TRBV15,TRBJ2-7,once,TRBD1
CATRRGRYNEQFF,TGTGCCACCAGAAGGGGACGATACAATGAGCAGTTCTTC,TRBV15,TRBJ2-1,-,-
CASSLVRGNTEAFF,TGTGCCAGCAGTTTAGTCAGGGGGAACACTGAAGCTTTCTTT,TRBV27,TRBJ1-1,-,-
CASSELLDEQFF,TGTGCCAGCAGTGAACTCCTCGATGAGCAGTTCTTC,TRBV6-1,TRBJ2-1,-,-
CASSLAGTGFFGYTF,TGTGCCAGCAGCTTAGCCGGGACAGGGTTTTTTGGCTACACCTTC,TRBV7-8,TRBJ1-2,-,TRBD1
CASSAPYGQRRSGNTIYF,TGTGCCAGCAGTGCCCCCTACGGCCAACGAAGGTCTGGAAACACCATATATTTT,TRBV28,TRBJ1-3,-,-
CASSQTDGRYSTGELFF,TGTGCCAGCAGCCAGACCGATGGCAGGTACTCCACCGGGGAGCTGTTTTTT,TRBV9,TRBJ2-2,-,-
CSVRGQGGYTF,TGCAGCGTACGGGGGCAGGGAGGCTACACCTTC,TRBV20-1,TRBJ1-2,-,-
CASRKGQGKETQYF,TGTGCCAGCAGGAAGGGACAGGGGAAAGAGACCCAGTACTTC,TRBV2,TRBJ2-5,-,TRBD1
CASSLRPDSYNEQFF,TGTGCCAGCAGCTTAAGGCCGGACTCCTACAATGAGCAGTTCTTC,TRBV7-3,TRBJ2-1,-,-
CASSLEADASGNTIYF,TGTGCCAGCAGCTTGGAGGCAGACGCATCTGGAAACACCATATATTTT,TRBV5-4,TRBJ1-3,-,-